This T cell receptor beta chain was recovered during a study of T cells in Graves' hyperthyroidism and ophthalmopathy. Study context: Once the initial diagnosis was made, peripheral blood was obtained before any treatment. Study conclusions and caveats: In blood, most of the thyroid clonotypes expanded above 0.001 were also present.

This clonotype was detected ten times or more. What it recognizes is unknown. Using RNA transcripts as the source, TCR beta CDR3 regions were amplified. Primed by the HTBI set, a first-round RT-PCR was run on the TCR CDR3. TCRdb recomputed calls from the multiplex PCR reads with MiXCR, one row per CDR3 protein. The table has around 520,000 distinct CDR3 sequences, around 14% seen once. Every diagnosis used clinical symptoms, serum thyroxine and TRAb, thyroid ultrasound and orbital computed tomography. The receptor comes from a woman in her late teens or twenties with Graves' hyperthyroidism. Source material: blood.

DNA for the CDR3: TGTGCCAGCAGTTTGCAGATCCTTGAAAAACTGTTTTTT. The encoded protein is CASSLQILEKLFF. This chain connects TRBV12-3 or TRBV12-4 to TRBJ1-4; no firm D call. The CDR3 extends over 13 amino acids. Trimming took off 3 bases at V and 7 bases at J, with 9 bases between the two ends.